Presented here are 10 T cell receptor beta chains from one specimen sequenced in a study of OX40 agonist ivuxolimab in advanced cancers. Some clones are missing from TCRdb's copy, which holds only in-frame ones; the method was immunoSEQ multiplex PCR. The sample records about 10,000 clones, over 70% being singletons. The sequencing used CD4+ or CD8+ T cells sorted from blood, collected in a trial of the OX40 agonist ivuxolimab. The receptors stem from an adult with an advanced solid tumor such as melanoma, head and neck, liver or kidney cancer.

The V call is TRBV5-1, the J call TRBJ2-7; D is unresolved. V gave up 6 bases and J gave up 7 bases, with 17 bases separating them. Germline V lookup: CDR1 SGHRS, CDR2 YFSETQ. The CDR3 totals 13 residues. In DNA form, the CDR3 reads TGCGCCAGCACCTCCGATTCCGGACGGGAGCAGTACTTC. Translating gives CASTSDSGREQYF.

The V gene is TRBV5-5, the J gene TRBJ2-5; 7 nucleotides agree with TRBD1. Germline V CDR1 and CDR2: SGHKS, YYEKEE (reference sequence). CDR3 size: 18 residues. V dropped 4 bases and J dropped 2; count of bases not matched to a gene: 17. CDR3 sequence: CASSQDRGSRDRQETQYF. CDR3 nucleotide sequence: TGTGCCAGCAGCCAAGATAGGGGGTCCCGGGACAGACAAGAGACCCAGTACTTC.

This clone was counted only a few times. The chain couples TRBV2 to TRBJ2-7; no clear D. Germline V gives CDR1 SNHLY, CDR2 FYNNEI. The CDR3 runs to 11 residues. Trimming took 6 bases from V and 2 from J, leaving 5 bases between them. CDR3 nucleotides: TGTGCCAGCAGGTTGACCTACGAGCAGTACTTC. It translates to CASRLTYEQYF.

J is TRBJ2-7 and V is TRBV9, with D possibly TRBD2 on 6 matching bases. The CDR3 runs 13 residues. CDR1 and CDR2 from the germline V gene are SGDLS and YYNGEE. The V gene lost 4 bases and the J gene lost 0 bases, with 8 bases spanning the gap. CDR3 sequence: CASSPTSSYEQYF. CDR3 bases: TGTGCCAGCAGCCCGACTAGCTCCTACGAGCAGTACTTC.

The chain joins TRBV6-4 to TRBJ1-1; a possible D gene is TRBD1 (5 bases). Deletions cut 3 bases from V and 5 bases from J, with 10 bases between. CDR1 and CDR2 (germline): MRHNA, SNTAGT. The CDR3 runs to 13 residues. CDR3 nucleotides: TGTGCCAGCAGTGAGGGACTGGGAACTGAAGCTTTCTTT. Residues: CASSEGLGTEAFF.

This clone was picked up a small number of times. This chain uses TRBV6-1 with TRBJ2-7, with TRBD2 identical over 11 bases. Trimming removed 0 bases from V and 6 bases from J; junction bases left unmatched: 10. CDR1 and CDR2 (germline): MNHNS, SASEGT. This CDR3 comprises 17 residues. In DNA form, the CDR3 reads TGTGCCAGCAGTGAAGCTCTAGCGGGAGGTCGTCATAGCGAGCAGTACTTC. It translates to CASSEALAGGRHSEQYF.

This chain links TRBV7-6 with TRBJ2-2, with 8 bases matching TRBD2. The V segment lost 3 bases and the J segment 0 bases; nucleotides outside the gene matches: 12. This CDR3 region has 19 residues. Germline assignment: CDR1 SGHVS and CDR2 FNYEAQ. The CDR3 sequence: CASSFPREPGLANTGELFF. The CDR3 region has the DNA TGTGCCAGCAGCTTCCCGAGGGAGCCGGGACTAGCGAACACCGGGGAGCTGTTTTTT. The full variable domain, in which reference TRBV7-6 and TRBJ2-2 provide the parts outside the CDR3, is GAGVSQSPRYKVTKRGQDVALRCDPISGHVSLYWYRQALGQGPEFLTYFNYEAQQDKSGLPNDRFSAERPEGSISTLTIQRTEQRDSAMYRCASSFPREPGLANTGELFFGEGSRLTVL.

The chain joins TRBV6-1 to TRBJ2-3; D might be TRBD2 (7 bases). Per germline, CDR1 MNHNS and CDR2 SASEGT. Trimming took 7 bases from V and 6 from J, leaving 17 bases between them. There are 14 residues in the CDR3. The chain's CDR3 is CASIFQGGVDTQYF. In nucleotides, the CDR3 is TGTGCCAGCATATTCCAAGGGGGGGTGGATACGCAGTATTTT.

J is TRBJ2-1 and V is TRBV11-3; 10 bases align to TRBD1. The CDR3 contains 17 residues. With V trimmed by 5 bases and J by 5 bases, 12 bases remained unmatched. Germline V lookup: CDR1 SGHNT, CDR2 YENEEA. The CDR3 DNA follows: TGTGCCAGCAGCACGGACAGGGGGAGACCGGGTAACAATGAGCAGTTCTTC. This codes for CASSTDRGRPGNNEQFF.

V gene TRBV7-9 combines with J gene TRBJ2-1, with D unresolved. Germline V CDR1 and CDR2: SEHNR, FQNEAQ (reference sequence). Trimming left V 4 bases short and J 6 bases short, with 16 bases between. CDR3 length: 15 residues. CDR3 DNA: TGTGCCAGCAGCTCCAAATGGGGTCAAGGCAATGAGCAGTTCTTC. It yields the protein CASSSKWGQGNEQFF.